This is a list of T cell receptor beta chains from one sample in a study of T-cell reconstitution after alpha-beta-depleted transplantation in children. One entry per CDR3 protein, called by TCRdb with MiXCR from the PCR reads. The repertoire holds 500,000 to 750,000 distinct CDR3 sequences, with 10% to 15% as singletons. The source material was PBMCs, mostly from graft donor cells, sampled 360 days after TCRalphabeta/CD19-depleted stem cell transplant. The receptors were gathered from a male patient between 10 and 17 years old who had a stem cell transplant for acute myeloid leukemia, so the T cells may come from the graft donor. CDR3s include the opening cysteine and the closing phenylalanine or tryptophan. Each record gives: J gene, clone size, D gene, CDR3 length, V gene, CDR3 DNA, CDR3 protein. A D gene is named only where the DNA matches it firmly. The listing skips clone size in some rows; elsewhere it reads once, few, many or a size class.

J gene: TRBJ2-7
clone size: .
D gene: .
CDR3 length: 16
V gene: TRBV5-1
CDR3 DNA: TGCGCCAGCAGCTTGGCGGGGGCCGCCTTTGACTACGAGCAGTACTTC
CDR3 protein: CASSLAGAAFDYEQYF

J gene: TRBJ2-7
clone size: .
D gene: TRBD1
CDR3 length: 14
V gene: TRBV11-2
CDR3 DNA: TGTGCCAGCAGCAGATTCGGACAGGGGTACGAGCAGTACTTC
CDR3 protein: CASSRFGQGYEQYF

J gene: TRBJ1-1
clone size: few
D gene: .
CDR3 length: 12
V gene: TRBV12-3/TRBV12-4
CDR3 DNA: TGTGCCAGCGGAATAGGGGAGACTGAAGCTTTCTTT
CDR3 protein: CASGIGETEAFF

J gene: TRBJ1-1
clone size: many
D gene: .
CDR3 length: 15
V gene: TRBV29-1
CDR3 DNA: TGCAGCGTTCTCCCGACGGGGGGCCTAGGAACTGAAGCTTTCTTT
CDR3 protein: CSVLPTGGLGTEAFF

J gene: TRBJ2-1
clone size: .
D gene: TRBD2
CDR3 length: 17
V gene: TRBV12-3/TRBV12-4
CDR3 DNA: TGTGCCAGCAGTTTAGAAGGACTAGCGGGACCATACAATGAGCAGTTCTTC
CDR3 protein: CASSLEGLAGPYNEQFF

J gene: TRBJ2-3
clone size: many
D gene: TRBD2
CDR3 length: 16
V gene: TRBV12-3/TRBV12-4
CDR3 DNA: TGTGCCAGTTCCTTCCTAGCGGGACCTAGCTCGGATACGCAGTATTTT
CDR3 protein: CASSFLAGPSSDTQYF

J gene: TRBJ2-1
clone size: .
D gene: .
CDR3 length: 14
V gene: TRBV11-2
CDR3 DNA: TGTGCCAGCAGCTTAGCAGGGCCCCCCCTAGAGCAGTTCTTC
CDR3 protein: CASSLAGPPLEQFF

J gene: TRBJ1-6
clone size: .
D gene: TRBD1
CDR3 length: 17
V gene: TRBV20-1
CDR3 DNA: TGCAGTGCTAGGAAGCAGGGGGCGGTAAACTATAATTCACCCCTCCACTTT
CDR3 protein: CSARKQGAVNYNSPLHF

J gene: TRBJ2-3
clone size: .
D gene: .
CDR3 length: 14
V gene: TRBV5-5
CDR3 DNA: TGTGCCAGCAGCTTGGTTTCCCCTAGGCCTACGCAGTATTTT
CDR3 protein: CASSLVSPRPTQYF

J gene: TRBJ2-7
clone size: .
D gene: .
CDR3 length: 13
V gene: TRBV30
CDR3 DNA: TGTGCCTGGAGTATCAATTGGGGCTACGAGCAGTACTTC
CDR3 protein: CAWSINWGYEQYF

J gene: TRBJ2-5
clone size: few
D gene: TRBD2
CDR3 length: 16
V gene: TRBV7-2
CDR3 DNA: TGTGCCAGCAGCTTAGCCGGGGACTATCCGGAGGAGACCCAGTACTTC
CDR3 protein: CASSLAGDYPEETQYF

J gene: TRBJ2-1
clone size: many
D gene: .
CDR3 length: 15
V gene: TRBV7-3
CDR3 DNA: TGTGCCAGCAGCCCGATCCGGGACCTAGGGAATGAGCAGTTCTTC
CDR3 protein: CASSPIRDLGNEQFF

J gene: TRBJ2-1
clone size: many
D gene: .
CDR3 length: 13
V gene: TRBV12-3/TRBV12-4
CDR3 DNA: TGTGCCAGCAGCCCGGGACCTGTCAATGAGCAGTTCTTC
CDR3 protein: CASSPGPVNEQFF

J gene: TRBJ2-5
clone size: few
D gene: .
CDR3 length: 14
V gene: TRBV20-1
CDR3 DNA: TGCAGTGCTAGGCGTAGCGGTACCCAAGAGACCCAGTACTTC
CDR3 protein: CSARRSGTQETQYF

J gene: TRBJ2-1
clone size: .
D gene: TRBD1
CDR3 length: 18
V gene: TRBV7-9
CDR3 DNA: TGTGCCAGCAGCTCAAACAGTCCCGGGACAGGGGCATACAATGAGCAGTTCTTC
CDR3 protein: CASSSNSPGTGAYNEQFF

J gene: TRBJ1-1
clone size: .
D gene: .
CDR3 length: 14
V gene: TRBV30
CDR3 DNA: TGTGCCTGGAGTCAAACAGTGTCGAGACCTGAAGCTTTCTTT
CDR3 protein: CAWSQTVSRPEAFF

J gene: TRBJ2-7
clone size: .
D gene: .
CDR3 length: 14
V gene: TRBV18
CDR3 DNA: TGTGCCAGCTCACCAACAGACGGATTCTACGAGCAGTACTTC
CDR3 protein: CASSPTDGFYEQYF

J gene: TRBJ2-7
clone size: .
D gene: .
CDR3 length: 15
V gene: TRBV20-1
CDR3 DNA: TGCAGTGCTAGGTCGGTCCGGGGGCTCTTGGACGAGCAGTACTTC
CDR3 protein: CSARSVRGLLDEQYF

J gene: TRBJ1-1
clone size: .
D gene: .
CDR3 length: 13
V gene: TRBV7-3
CDR3 DNA: TGTGCCAGCAGCTCTCAAACACGGAACGAAGCTTTCTTT
CDR3 protein: CASSSQTRNEAFF

J gene: TRBJ2-1
clone size: many
D gene: TRBD2
CDR3 length: 13
V gene: TRBV10-3
CDR3 DNA: TGTGCCATCGGGGTAGCGGGATCGGTTGAGCAGTTCTTC
CDR3 protein: CAIGVAGSVEQFF

J gene: TRBJ1-1
clone size: few
D gene: .
CDR3 length: 12
V gene: TRBV29-1
CDR3 DNA: TGCAGCGTTGATATCCTCCGGATGCAGGCTTTCTTT
CDR3 protein: CSVDILRMQAFF

J gene: TRBJ1-2
clone size: few
D gene: .
CDR3 length: 14
V gene: TRBV28
CDR3 DNA: TGTGCCAGCAGTTTATCCGGGAATCGGTATGGCTACACCTTC
CDR3 protein: CASSLSGNRYGYTF